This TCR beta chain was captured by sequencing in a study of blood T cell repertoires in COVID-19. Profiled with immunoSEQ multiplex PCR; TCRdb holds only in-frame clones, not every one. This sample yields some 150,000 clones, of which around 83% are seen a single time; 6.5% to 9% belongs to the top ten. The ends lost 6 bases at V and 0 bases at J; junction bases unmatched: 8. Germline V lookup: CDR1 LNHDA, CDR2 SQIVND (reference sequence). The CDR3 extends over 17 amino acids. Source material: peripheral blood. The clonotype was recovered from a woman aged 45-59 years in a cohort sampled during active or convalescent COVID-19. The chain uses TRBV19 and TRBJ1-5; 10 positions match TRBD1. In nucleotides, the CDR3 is TGTGCCAGTAGAGGGACAGGGGTACTCTATAGCAATCAGCCCCAGCATTTT. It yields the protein CASRGTGVLYSNQPQHF.